The T cell receptor (beta chain) described here comes from a study of CD4+ T cells in melanoma. Clones were sequenced by immunoSEQ multiplex PCR, and TCRdb holds only the in-frame ones, with some missing. The data show about 11,000 clones, approximately 72% seen once. This clonotype was sampled from a human donor with melanoma. The source material was cells from a culture (not recorded whether cultured in vitro).

CDR3 sequence reads: CATLPGLSRGEQYF. CDR3 sequence (DNA): TGTGCCACCCTCCCGGGACTCTCCCGTGGCGAGCAGTACTTC. V gene TRBV15 combines with J gene TRBJ2-5, with D possibly matching TRBD2 (6 bases). The DNA end lines up better with TRBJ2-7; the J call may be wrong. The CDR3 is 14 residues long. Germline V gene sequence: CDR1 LNHNV, CDR2 YYDKDF (reference sequence).